This T cell receptor (beta chain) was profiled in a study of human T cells and chemical hapten exposure. V dropped 4 bases and J dropped 5 bases, with 10 bases sitting between them. CDR3 size: 13 residues. Germline CDR1 and CDR2: MNHEY and SVGAGI. Time point noted: patch test 1, 2 weeks after DPC sensitization. Treatment of the sample: therapeutic diphenylcyclopropenone sensitization with weekly scalp DPC. Each CDR3 protein gets one entry after TCRdb re-called the RACE reads with MiXCR. The sample consists of 150,000 to 200,000 distinct CDR3 sequences, roughly 15% of them appearing once. This TCR was recovered from a woman in her thirties with alopecia areata. Some clones in this sample may be carry-over from other donors' samples. The sample was whole blood, taken in connection with sensitization to the hapten diphenylcyclopropenone (DPC). The V gene is TRBV6-5, the J gene TRBJ2-3; D gene ambiguous. This CDR3 is CASSLPGQDTQYF. CDR3 DNA sequence: TGTGCCAGCAGTTTACCAGGCCAAGATACGCAGTATTTT.